These 21 T cell receptor beta chains came from one sample sequenced in a study of early T cells in non-severe SARS-CoV-2 infection. From the 5' RACE reads, TCRdb called clonotypes with MiXCR, one entry per CDR3 protein. The sample records tens of thousands of distinct CDR3 sequences, about 5% being singletons. The sequenced sample consisted of whole blood. The receptor set was obtained from an adult who was a healthcare worker with PCR-confirmed SARS-CoV-2 infection or an uninfected control (not recorded which).

The chain recombines TRBV6-2 or TRBV6-3 with TRBJ2-7; D remains ambiguous. The CDR3 has 13 residues. Trimming took off 7 bases at V and 2 bases at J, with 12 bases between the two ends. Per the germline V gene, CDR1 is MNHEY and CDR2 is SVGEGT. DNA for the CDR3: TGTGCCAGCAAGAGACTGCCGACCTACGAGCAGTACTTC. Encoded protein: CASKRLPTYEQYF.

The chain carries TRBV10-3 and TRBJ2-3; D uncertain. Trimming took off 8 bases at V and 2 bases at J, with 14 bases between the two ends. In germline, CDR1 is ENHRY, CDR2 SYGVKD. The CDR3 runs 14 residues. CDR3: CAISSDLDTDTQYF. CDR3 DNA: TGTGCCATCTCCTCGGACCTTGACACAGATACGCAGTATTTT.

The sample holds many counts of this clonotype. V gene TRBV7-2 combines with J gene TRBJ2-5, with D perhaps matching TRBD2 (6 bases). The V gene lost 4 bases and the J gene lost 5 bases, with 20 bases spanning the gap. The CDR3 has 16 residues. Germline CDR1 SGHTA, CDR2 FQGNSA. The CDR3 region has the DNA TGTGCCAGCAGCTCCGGGCGGGGTTCTAGAGGGGAGACCCAGTACTTC. As protein: CASSSGRGSRGETQYF. Filled out from reference TRBV7-2 and TRBJ2-5, the complete variable domain reads GAGVSQSPSNKVTEKGKDVELRCDPISGHTALYWYRQSLGQGLEFLIYFQGNSAPDKSGLPSDRFSAERTGGSVSTLTIQRTQQEDSAVYLCASSSGRGSRGETQYFGPGTRLLVL.

V gene TRBV29-1 combines with J gene TRBJ1-1, with D perhaps TRBD1 (6 bases). The V gene lost 5 bases and the J gene lost 1 base, with 11 bases spanning the gap. This CDR3 has 13 amino acids. Looked up from germline, CDR1 is SQVTM and CDR2 is ANQGSEA. CDR3 DNA sequence: TGCAGCGTTCCGGGACAAGAGAACACTGAAGCTTTCTTT. The encoded protein is CSVPGQENTEAFF.

This clonotype was picked up many times. The chain links TRBV29-1 to TRBJ1-1; 11 nucleotides align to TRBD1. Losses at the gene ends were 0 bases for V and 6 bases for J; bases not matched to a gene: 15. Germline V CDR1 and CDR2: SQVTM, ANQGSEA. This CDR3 spans 18 amino acids. CDR3 DNA sequence: TGCAGCGTTGAAGATAGAATGGGTGTGGGGACAGGGGGTCCTGAAGCTTTCTTT. Protein product: CSVEDRMGVGTGGPEAFF.

This clonotype was counted between two and nine times. The CDR3 here is CASSDREDGYTF. The CDR3 DNA sequence: TGTGCCAGCAGTGACAGGGAAGATGGCTACACCTTC. The rearrangement links TRBV6-4 to TRBJ1-2; D gene ambiguous. Trimming cost V 2 bases and J 6 bases, with 7 bases left between them. The germline V gene has CDR1 MRHNA and CDR2 SNTAGT. The CDR3 sequence is 12 residues long.

Only a few counts were recorded for this clonotype. The CDR3 loop is CASRRGAGVPPYEQYF. CDR3 coding DNA: TGTGCCAGCAGACGCGGCGCAGGCGTCCCTCCCTACGAGCAGTACTTC. This rearrangement joins TRBV7-9 to TRBJ2-7; D unresolved. V was trimmed by 6 bases and J by 2 bases, leaving 20 bases between them. The CDR3 sequence is 16 residues long. CDR1 and CDR2 (germline): SEHNR, FQNEAQ (reference sequence).

This clonotype turned up a few times. The chain joins TRBV5-1 to TRBJ1-1, with D perhaps matching TRBD1 (6 bases). Trimming left V 4 bases short and J 5 bases short, with 27 bases between. Germline V gene data show CDR1 as SGHRS and CDR2 as YFSETQ. The CDR3 is 18 amino acids. CDR3 residues: CASSRGSGVGRVGTEAFF. CDR3 coding DNA: TGCGCCAGCAGCCGGGGTTCAGGGGTAGGCAGGGTAGGAACTGAAGCTTTCTTT. Complete variable domain (other parts from reference TRBV5-1 and TRBJ1-1): KAGVTQTPRYLIKTRGQQVTLSCSPISGHRSVSWYQQTPGQGLQFLFEYFSETQRNKGNFPGRFSGRQFSNSRSEMNVSTLELGDSALYLCASSRGSGVGRVGTEAFFGQGTRLTVV.

This clonotype appeared a few times. This chain uses TRBV29-1 with TRBJ2-4; a weak D match, TRBD2 (6 bases). The CDR3 length is 13 residues. Germline values: CDR1 SQVTM, CDR2 ANQGSEA. V dropped 3 bases and J dropped 0 bases, with 6 bases sitting between them. This CDR3 is CSVEGLAKNIQYF. As DNA, the CDR3 is TGCAGCGTTGAGGGACTAGCCAAAAACATTCAGTACTTC.

This clonotype appeared many times. The chain has TRBV6-5 and TRBJ2-7, with 9 bases aligning to TRBD1. There are 13 residues in the CDR3. Germline-derived CDR1 and CDR2 are MNHEY and SVGAGI. The V gene end was trimmed by 6 bases and the J gene end by 3 bases; junction bases not matched to a gene: 3. The CDR3 DNA reads as TGTGCCAGCAGCAGGACAGGGGACTACGAGCAGTACTTC. Translated, it gives CASSRTGDYEQYF.

This clonotype was detected only a few times. The genes are TRBV12-3 or TRBV12-4 and TRBJ2-1, with TRBD2 as a possible D gene (6 bases). CDR3 length equals 16 residues. The V end lost 5 bases, the J end lost 0 bases, and 14 bases lay between the germline ends. The CDR3 protein is CASSPLERVSYNEQFF. The CDR3 DNA reads as TGTGCCAGCAGTCCTCTCGAGCGGGTCTCCTACAATGAGCAGTTCTTC.

The V gene is TRBV7-9, the J gene TRBJ1-2; a possible D gene is TRBD1 (5 bases). The CDR3 spans 13 residues. Trimming cost V 3 bases and J 7 bases, with 12 bases left between them. Germline V gene data show CDR1 as SEHNR and CDR2 as FQNEAQ (reference sequence). CDR3 in amino acids: CASSFPQGRGYTF. DNA for the CDR3: TGTGCCAGCAGCTTTCCCCAGGGACGTGGCTACACCTTC.

V is TRBV6-2 or TRBV6-3 and J is TRBJ2-7; D is unclear. The CDR3 spans 11 residues. Germline lookup yields CDR1 MNHEY and CDR2 SVGEGT. V lost 6 bases to trimming and J lost 0 bases, with 3 bases between them. The CDR3 DNA follows: TGTGCCAGCAGCCACTCCTACGAGCAGTACTTC. Its translation: CASSHSYEQYF.

This clonotype was counted ten times or more. CDR3 bases: TGCAGCGTTTTGGCCAGGGGGCCGGACACTGAAGCTTTCTTT. It encodes CSVLARGPDTEAFF. V usage is TRBV29-1 and J usage is TRBJ1-1; TRBD1 agrees at 8 bases. Germline CDR1 SQVTM, CDR2 ANQGSEA. The CDR3 runs to 14 residues. J gave up 3 bases and V 5 bases, and 8 bases lay outside the gene matches.

This clonotype showed up many times. V is TRBV28 and J is TRBJ2-7; D gene unclear. Trimming removed 6 bases at V and 5 bases at J, with 8 bases between. The CDR3 loop spans 11 amino acids. Germline assignment: CDR1 MDHEN and CDR2 SYDVKM. For the CDR3, the DNA is TGTGCCAGCAGGGACCTAAACGAGCAGTACTTC. This gives the protein CASRDLNEQYF.

This clonotype was counted at least ten times. The rearrangement joins TRBV13 to TRBJ2-3; D call uncertain. Germline lookup yields CDR1 PRHDT and CDR2 FYEKMQ (reference sequence). This CDR3 has 17 residues. V lost 5 bases and J lost 0, with 18 bases in between. DNA of the CDR3: TGTGCCAGCAGCCTAAACTTCCGACGGCGTAGCACAGATACGCAGTATTTT. Translating it yields CASSLNFRRRSTDTQYF.

The chain carries TRBV28 and TRBJ2-1, with 10 nucleotides matching TRBD2. Losses at the gene ends were 6 bases for V and 4 bases for J; bases not matched to a gene: 0. CDR1 is MDHEN, CDR2 SYDVKM, per germline. The CDR3 is made up of 13 amino acids. CDR3 sequence reads: CASRAGGYNEQFF. As DNA, the CDR3 is TGTGCCAGCAGAGCGGGGGGGTACAATGAGCAGTTCTTC. Based on the CDR3 plus reference TRBV28 and TRBJ2-1, the full variable domain is DVKVTQSSRYLVKRTGEKVFLECVQDMDHENMFWYRQDPGLGLRLIYFSYDVKMKEKGDIPEGYSVSREKKERFSLILESASTNQTSMYLCASRAGGYNEQFFGPGTRLTVL.

This clonotype appeared a few times. V and J are TRBV29-1 and TRBJ1-5; 7 bases are a match to TRBD1. Germline V CDR1 and CDR2: SQVTM, ANQGSEA. The trim removed 5 bases at V and 0 bases at J, leaving 7 bases unmatched. The CDR3 is 15 amino acids. The CDR3 reads CSVLTGPHSNQPQHF. The CDR3 nucleotides are TGCAGCGTTTTGACAGGGCCACATAGCAATCAGCCCCAGCATTTT.

In its sample, this clonotype was seen many times. The rearrangement uses TRBV5-1 and TRBJ2-7; 9 nucleotides agree with TRBD1. CDR1 is SGHRS and CDR2 is YFSETQ in the germline V gene. Trimming at V came to 2 bases and at J to 7 bases, leaving 4 bases not matched to a gene. CDR3 size: 13 residues. The CDR3 spells CASSFRDREEQYF. In DNA, the CDR3 is TGCGCCAGCAGCTTCCGGGACAGGGAGGAGCAGTACTTC.

There are many counts of this clonotype. This chain joins TRBV11-2 and TRBJ2-7; weak D call: TRBD1 (5 bases). This CDR3 is 16 amino acids long. V lost 3 bases and J 3 bases, leaving 18 bases between the germline ends. From germline, CDR1 is SGHAT and CDR2 FQNNGV. The CDR3 region is CASSFVLDRRGYEQYF. The CDR3 DNA is TGTGCCAGCAGCTTCGTTCTAGATCGAAGGGGCTACGAGCAGTACTTC.

This clonotype occurred many times. The chain is built from TRBV28 and TRBJ1-1; tentatively, D is TRBD1 (5 bases). Germline V gene lookup returns CDR1 MDHEN and CDR2 SYDVKM. V shed 6 bases and J shed 2 bases, with 19 bases lying between them. The CDR3 runs 16 residues. The chain's CDR3 is CASSRVLGLTNTEAFF. CDR3 DNA sequence: TGTGCCAGCAGCCGGGTGTTGGGACTTACCAACACTGAAGCTTTCTTT.